This TCR beta chain came from a study of cytomegalovirus exposure and HLA in healthy donors. Trimming cost V 0 bases and J 8 bases, with 6 bases left between them. This CDR3 has 12 amino acids. Germline V gives CDR1 PRHDT, CDR2 FYEKMQ (reference sequence). The PCR employed 60 Vbeta primers together with 13 Jbeta primers. TCRdb keeps only in-frame clones here, not all; method: immunoSEQ multiplex PCR. The sample includes over 150,000 clones, over 60% seen only once; the top ten take over 2.5%. The TCR originated in a woman aged 25 to 39 in good health and CMV-seronegative. The J gene is TRBJ2-3, the V gene TRBV13, with no clear D. Material for sequencing was PBMCs. This CDR3 reads CASSLGLGTQYF. CDR3 bases: TGTGCCAGCAGCTTAGGCCTAGGTACGCAGTATTTT.